Included here is one T cell receptor (beta chain) sequence, with context. The antigen remains undetermined. These data come from a study of memory CD4+ T cells and cytomegalovirus serostatus. Study in general: Healthy Belgian adult donors included roughly ten CMV-positive and fewer than 25 CMV-negative people. Study-wide results and caveats: Suggested: most of the CMV-linked TCR signature lies in CD4+ memory cells.

Single viable CD3+CD4+CD8-CD45RO+ cells were sorted as the memory CD4+ T cells. Serostatus was set by detecting CMV pp150, pp28, p38, p52 IgG. Data came from immunoSEQ multiplex PCR; TCRdb stores just in-frame clones and leaves some out. The data hold about 42,000 clones, with under 80% observed a single time. This TCR derives from an adult in good health and CMV-seronegative. The specimen was memory CD4+ T cells from blood.

CDR3 coding DNA: TGTGCCAGCAGCCAAGAGCCAGGCGAGGGTAATGAAAAACTGTTTTTT. It translates to CASSQEPGEGNEKLFF. The V call is TRBV4-2, the J call TRBJ1-4; no clear D gene. The germline CDR1 and CDR2 sequences are LGHNA and YNFKEQ. Trimming took off 0 bases at V and 4 bases at J, with 12 bases between the two ends. The CDR3 runs to 16 residues.